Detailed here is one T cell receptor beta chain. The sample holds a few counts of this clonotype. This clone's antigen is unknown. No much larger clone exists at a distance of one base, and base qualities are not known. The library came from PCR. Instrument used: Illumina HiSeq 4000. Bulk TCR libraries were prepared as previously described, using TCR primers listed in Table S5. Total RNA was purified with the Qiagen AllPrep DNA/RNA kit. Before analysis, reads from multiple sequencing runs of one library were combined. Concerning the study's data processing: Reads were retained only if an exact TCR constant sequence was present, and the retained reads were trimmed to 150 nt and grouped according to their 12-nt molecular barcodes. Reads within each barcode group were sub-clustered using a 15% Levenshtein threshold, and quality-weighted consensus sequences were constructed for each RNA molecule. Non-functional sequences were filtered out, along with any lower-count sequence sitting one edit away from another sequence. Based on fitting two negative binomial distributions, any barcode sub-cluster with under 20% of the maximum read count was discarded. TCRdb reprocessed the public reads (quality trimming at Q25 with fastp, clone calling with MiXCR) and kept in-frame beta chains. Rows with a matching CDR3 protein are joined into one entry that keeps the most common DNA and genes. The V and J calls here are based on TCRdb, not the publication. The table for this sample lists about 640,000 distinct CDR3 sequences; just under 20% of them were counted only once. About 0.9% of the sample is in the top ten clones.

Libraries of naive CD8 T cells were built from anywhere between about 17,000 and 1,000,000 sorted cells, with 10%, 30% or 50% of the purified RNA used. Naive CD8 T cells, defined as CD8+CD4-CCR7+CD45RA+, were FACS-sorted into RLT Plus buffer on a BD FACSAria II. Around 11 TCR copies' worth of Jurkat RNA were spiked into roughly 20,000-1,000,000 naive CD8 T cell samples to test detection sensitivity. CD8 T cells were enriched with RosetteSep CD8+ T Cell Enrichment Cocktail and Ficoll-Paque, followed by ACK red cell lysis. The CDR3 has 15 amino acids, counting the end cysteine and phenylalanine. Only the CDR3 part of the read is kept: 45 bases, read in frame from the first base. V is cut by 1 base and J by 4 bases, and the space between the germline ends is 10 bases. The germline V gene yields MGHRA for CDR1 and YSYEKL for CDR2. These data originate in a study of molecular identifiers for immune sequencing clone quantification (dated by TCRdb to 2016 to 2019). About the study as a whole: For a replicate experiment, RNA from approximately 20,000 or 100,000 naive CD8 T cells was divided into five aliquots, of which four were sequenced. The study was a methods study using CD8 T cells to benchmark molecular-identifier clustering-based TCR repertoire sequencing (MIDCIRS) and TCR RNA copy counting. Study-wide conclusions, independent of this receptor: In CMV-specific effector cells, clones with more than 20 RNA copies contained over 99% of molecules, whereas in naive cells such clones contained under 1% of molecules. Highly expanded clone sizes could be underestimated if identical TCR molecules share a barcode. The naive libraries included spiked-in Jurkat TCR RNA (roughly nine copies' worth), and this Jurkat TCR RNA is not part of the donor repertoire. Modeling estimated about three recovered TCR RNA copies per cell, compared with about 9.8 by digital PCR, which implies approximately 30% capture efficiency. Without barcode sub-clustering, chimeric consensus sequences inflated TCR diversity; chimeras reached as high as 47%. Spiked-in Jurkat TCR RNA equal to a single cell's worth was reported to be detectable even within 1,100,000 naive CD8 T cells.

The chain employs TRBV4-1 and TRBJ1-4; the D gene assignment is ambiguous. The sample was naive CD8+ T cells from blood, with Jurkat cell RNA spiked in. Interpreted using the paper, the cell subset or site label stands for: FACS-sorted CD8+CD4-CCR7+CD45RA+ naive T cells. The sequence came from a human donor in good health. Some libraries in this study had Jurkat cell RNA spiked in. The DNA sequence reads TGCGCCAGCAGCCAAGGGGTAAAACTTAATGAAAAACTGTTTTTT. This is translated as CASSQGVKLNEKLFF.